The clone carrying this T cell receptor beta chain has a count of ten or more. Trimming removed 6 bases from V and 4 bases from J, with 18 bases in between. Germline CDR1 DFQATT, CDR2 SNEGSKA (reference sequence). The CDR3 runs to 14 residues. This entry belongs to a study of Graves' ophthalmopathy and Graves' hyperthyroidism. CDR3 regions of TCR beta were amplified from RNA transcripts. An opening RT-PCR round employed HTBI primers and preceded a second-round multiplex PCR. TCRdb ran MiXCR on the multiplex PCR reads and lists one entry per CDR3 protein. The sample lists under 200,000 distinct CDR3 sequences, less than 45% occurring once. Clinical symptoms and serum thyroxine were used for diagnosis; TRAb, thyroid ultrasound and orbital computed tomography were also relied on.

This receptor was obtained from a woman aged 40 to 50 with Graves' ophthalmopathy. The sequenced material came from peripheral blood. V gene TRBV20-1 combines with J gene TRBJ2-5, with D tentatively TRBD1 or TRBD2 (5 bases each). The CDR3 sequence: CSAAQPGPLETQYF. The CDR3 DNA reads as TGCAGTGCCGCCCAACCGGGACCCCTAGAGACCCAGTACTTC.